This TCR beta chain came from a study of blood T cell repertoires in COVID-19. As handled by the study authors: Amplification of reference gene primers provided the estimated nucleated cell counts. Libraries were prepared by immunoSEQ multiplex PCR; TCRdb keeps only in-frame clonotypes and omits some of them. The DNA was the basis for D and trimming; V, J and clone size are from that table. The sample lists 150,000 to 180,000 clones; approximately 80% were seen once. The CDR3 is made up of 16 amino acids. CDR1 and CDR2 from the germline V gene are SGHRS and YFSETQ. Unmatched junction bases numbered 10, after V lost 4 bases and J lost 5 bases. This clone was detected a few times.

The rearrangement links TRBV5-1 to TRBJ1-1, with TRBD1 matching over 11 bases. The sequence was obtained from a woman aged 60-75 years with COVID-19, enrolled during active disease. The specimen sequenced was peripheral blood. The CDR3 loop reads CASSTGQGAGWTEAFF. For the CDR3, the DNA is TGCGCCAGCAGCACCGGACAGGGGGCAGGATGGACTGAAGCTTTCTTT.